This TCR beta chain is from a study of shared clonotypes between healthy human individuals. Notes on the study in general: Blood was the sole source, and tissue repertoires probably differ.

The table lists this clone with many counts. As yet, its antigen is unknown. Donors, without exception, were Caucasian adults residing in Nashville, Tennessee. CD4+ cells were split into CD45RA+ naive and CD45RA-negative memory subsets. This CDR3 comprises 14 residues. Germline CDR1 reads SGHTA; CDR2 reads FQGTGA. V was cut by 0 bases and J by 6 bases, with 9 bases left in between. Assay: immunoSEQ multiplex PCR; the TCRdb copy retains only in-frame clones and omits some. The table includes under 300,000 clones, 65% detected once. The chain links TRBV7-3 to TRBJ2-1; D not certain. The specimen was memory CD4+ T cells sorted from blood. The subset is: CD45RA-negative fraction. This TCR came from a man aged 25 to 40 in good health. The CDR3 bases are TGTGCCAGCAGCTTAACGGGCCTAGTCAATGAGCAGTTCTTC. Protein: CASSLTGLVNEQFF.